This entry features one T cell receptor beta chain sequence. This clonotype was seen more than once but under ten times. Its binding antigen is unknown. The record has no base qualities; no much larger clone is one base away. The germline V gene (reference sequence) supplies CDR1 SGHNT and CDR2 YYREEE. The CDR3 spans 14 residues, from the cysteine through the phenylalanine. Only the CDR3 portion is preserved as DNA: 42 bases, with reading frame beginning at the first base. V loses 4 bases of germline sequence and J loses 3 bases, and the interval between the two ends is 14 bases. The data were taken from a study of tumor and adjacent non-tumor tissue in lung cancer (dated by TCRdb to the late 2010s). With regard to the full study: Of the cohort, 12 patients had adenocarcinoma, 2 had squamous cell carcinoma and 1 had small cell lung cancer. For each patient, one tumor sample and one normal lung sample were taken, giving under 35 paired specimens that underwent TCRbeta CDR3 sequencing. A total of approximately 130,000,000 productive TCRbeta reads were generated by sequencing, corresponding to an average of approximately 4.5 million reads per sample. The roughly 15 enrolled patients, of whom some ten were men and 5 were women, were aged roughly 30 to 76 years and were diagnosed with TNM stage I to III disease. The study compared bulk TCRbeta repertoires from lung tumor tissue and matched distant non-tumor lung tissue of roughly 14 lung cancer patients.

RNA was isolated from bulk unsorted tissue, and RNA quality was assessed with a NanoDrop ND-1000 and an Agilent 2100. The donors were newly diagnosed lung cancer patients admitted for thoracic surgery in China from August to November 2014 who had not received prior chemotherapy. Patients with previous radiotherapy or chemotherapy, or with another concurrent cancer, were excluded from the study. Surgical tissue pieces of about 1-2.2 cm3 were preserved in RNAlater solution and stored at -80 °C until use. Findings and caveats that apply to the study as a whole: Peripheral blood was not sequenced, so blood TCRbeta repertoires in these lung cancer patients were not examined. The cohort had only approximately 16 patients, and the authors noted that larger samples and more detailed clinical data are needed. Younger patients had significantly higher TCR diversity, and higher tumor TCR diversity was associated with shorter overall and disease-free survival. A significantly larger cumulative share of the repertoire was made up by the top 100 clones in normal lung than in tumor tissue. Significantly higher TCR diversity (inverse Simpson) was observed in tumor tissue than in normal lung tissue (approximately 400 vs 170, P = 0.0075, Mann-Whitney U test). Neither the sequencing platform nor unique molecular identifiers are named or mentioned anywhere in the methods.

Libraries were prepared through multiplex PCR. The reads were generated on an Illumina HiSeq 2500. TCRbeta libraries were constructed through three rounds of nested PCR with primers (Table S4) according to protocols modified from ARM-PCR. Before sequencing, PCR products of 200-500 bp were excised from the gel and purified with the QIAquick gel extraction kit. On the authors' methods: Reads were cleaned with Trimmomatic, merged with FLASH into complete CDR3 sequences, and assigned to V(D)J germline segments with MiTCR. Clonal diversity was computed as the inverse Simpson's index with VDJtools. A read counted as productive if the sequence was in-frame and lacked a premature stop codon. TCRdb reprocessed the public reads (quality trimming at Q25 with fastp, clone calling with MiXCR) and kept in-frame beta chains. Rows with one shared CDR3 protein collapse into an entry with the most common genes and DNA. The V and J calls were not made by the authors but by TCRdb's processing. The sample table contains tens of thousands of distinct CDR3 sequences; only one count was recorded for approximately 65% of them. The ten top clones hold approximately 20% of the sample.

Recombination joined TRBV5-4 with TRBJ2-7; D gene: possibly TRBD2, on 5 matching bases. This TCR was sampled from a man between 60 and 75 years old with non-small cell lung cancer. The sequenced sample was lung tumor tissue. The CDR3 region reads CASSVSTGFYEQYF. The DNA is as follows: TGTGCCAGCAGCGTATCAACGGGATTCTACGAGCAGTACTTC.